The rows below give T cell receptor beta chains drawn from one sample of a study of Ad26.COV2.S vaccination and SARS-CoV-2 variants. Sequencing used immunoSEQ multiplex PCR; TCRdb keeps in-frame clones, though not all of them. The sample has over 400,000 clones, 80% to 95% seen once. This specimen was peripheral blood, taken in a trial of Ad26.COV2.S vaccine versus placebo. These receptors came from a person between 18 and 59 years old who received the Ad26.COV2.S COVID-19 vaccine or a placebo. The CDR3 runs from the conserved cysteine through the conserved F or W. Each record gives: CDR3 DNA, CDR3 protein, clone size, V gene, J gene, D gene. D genes are given only for firm matches. Clone sizes are given selectively: once, few, many, or a class where the clone is expanded.

cdr3_nt: TGTGCCAGCAGTTCGGACAGCGGCTATGGCTACACCTTC
cdr3_aa: CASSSDSGYGYTF
clone_size: NA
v_call: TRBV12-3/TRBV12-4
j_call: TRBJ1-2
d_call: NA

cdr3_nt: TGTGCCAGCAGTTTATTTTTCCCGGGACAGGGGGCTAGCACCGGGGAGCTGTTTTTT
cdr3_aa: CASSLFFPGQGASTGELFF
clone_size: NA
v_call: TRBV28
j_call: TRBJ2-2
d_call: TRBD1

cdr3_nt: TGTGCCAGTAGCCAAACAGGGCAAAAATCATACGAGCAGTACTTC
cdr3_aa: CASSQTGQKSYEQYF
clone_size: once
v_call: TRBV19
j_call: TRBJ2-7
d_call: NA

cdr3_nt: TGTGCCAGCTCACCATTAGACTCCTACGAGCAGTACTTC
cdr3_aa: CASSPLDSYEQYF
clone_size: NA
v_call: TRBV18
j_call: TRBJ2-7
d_call: NA

cdr3_nt: TGTGCCAGCAGTTACATGACTTTGAACACTGAAGCTTTCTTT
cdr3_aa: CASSYMTLNTEAFF
clone_size: NA
v_call: TRBV6-6
j_call: TRBJ1-1
d_call: NA

cdr3_nt: TGTGCCAGCAGCTCTACAGGGGTAGGGTACACCGGGGAGCTGTTTTTT
cdr3_aa: CASSSTGVGYTGELFF
clone_size: NA
v_call: TRBV3-1/TRBV3-2
j_call: TRBJ2-2
d_call: TRBD1

cdr3_nt: TGTGCCAGCAGCTTAGCTGGGGGGCTAGATAACACTGAAGCTTTCTTT
cdr3_aa: CASSLAGGLDNTEAFF
clone_size: once
v_call: TRBV11-2
j_call: TRBJ1-1
d_call: NA

cdr3_nt: TGTGCCACCAGCAGAGATCGGCCGGTTTGGGGACAGGGTGGTGGCTACACCTTC
cdr3_aa: CATSRDRPVWGQGGGYTF
clone_size: NA
v_call: TRBV15
j_call: TRBJ1-2
d_call: TRBD1

cdr3_nt: TGTGCCAGCATTCGGGGAACTGAAGCTTTCTTT
cdr3_aa: CASIRGTEAFF
clone_size: NA
v_call: TRBV28
j_call: TRBJ1-1
d_call: NA

cdr3_nt: TGTGCCAGCAGCTACGGAGGGGGGGGCGGAACAGATACGCAGTATTTT
cdr3_aa: CASSYGGGGGTDTQYF
clone_size: NA
v_call: TRBV5-8
j_call: TRBJ2-3
d_call: NA

cdr3_nt: TGTGCCAGCAGTTACACCTACCTGGGTGGAAACACCATATATTTT
cdr3_aa: CASSYTYLGGNTIYF
clone_size: NA
v_call: TRBV6-5
j_call: TRBJ1-3
d_call: NA

cdr3_nt: TGTGCCAGCATCTTCACATTAACTAGCACAGATACGCAGTATTTT
cdr3_aa: CASIFTLTSTDTQYF
clone_size: NA
v_call: TRBV6-5
j_call: TRBJ2-3
d_call: NA

cdr3_nt: TGTGCCAGCAGCGGAAGACTAGCGGGGGGCGAGCAGTACTTC
cdr3_aa: CASSGRLAGGEQYF
clone_size: NA
v_call: TRBV7-8
j_call: TRBJ2-7
d_call: TRBD2

cdr3_nt: TGTGCCAGCAGCCCAAACTTCCTGGAGCAGTACTTC
cdr3_aa: CASSPNFLEQYF
clone_size: NA
v_call: TRBV5-5
j_call: TRBJ2-7
d_call: NA

cdr3_nt: TGTGCCAGCAGTTTTAGTGGGGCCAACGTCCTGACTTTC
cdr3_aa: CASSFSGANVLTF
clone_size: NA
v_call: TRBV27
j_call: TRBJ2-6
d_call: NA

cdr3_nt: TGCGCCAGCAGCCGACAGGGGTTGAGCAATCAGCCCCAGCATTTT
cdr3_aa: CASSRQGLSNQPQHF
clone_size: NA
v_call: TRBV5-1
j_call: TRBJ1-5
d_call: TRBD1

cdr3_nt: TGCAGTGCTCCTAGCTTGGAGACCCAGTACTTC
cdr3_aa: CSAPSLETQYF
clone_size: NA
v_call: TRBV20-1
j_call: TRBJ2-5
d_call: NA

cdr3_nt: TGTGCCAGCAGCGCACAACCGGGACTAGCTTCCGGGGAGCTGTTTTTT
cdr3_aa: CASSAQPGLASGELFF
clone_size: NA
v_call: TRBV7-6
j_call: TRBJ2-2
d_call: TRBD2

cdr3_nt: TGTGCCAGCAGCCTAGGGGACAACACTGAAGCTTTCTTT
cdr3_aa: CASSLGDNTEAFF
clone_size: NA
v_call: TRBV7-2
j_call: TRBJ1-1
d_call: NA

cdr3_nt: TGTGCCAGCTCACCAGTTGGGGGGAGCACAGATACGCAGTATTTT
cdr3_aa: CASSPVGGSTDTQYF
clone_size: NA
v_call: TRBV18
j_call: TRBJ2-3
d_call: NA